This entry features one T cell receptor beta chain sequence. These data come from a study of beta chain features in type 1 diabetes. Deletions cut 8 bases from V and 2 bases from J, with 25 bases between. CDR3 length equals 18 residues. Germline V gives CDR1 SNHLY, CDR2 FYNNEI. The investigators reverse transcribed all of the isolated RNA, so they sequenced expressed TCRB transcripts. Sequenced by immunoSEQ multiplex PCR; TCRdb stores in-frame clones only, minus some. The table lists 110,000 or so clones, roughly 40% of them singletons. This clonotype was obtained from a woman under 30 in good health. Specimen: stem cell memory CD4+ T cells from blood. V is TRBV2 and J is TRBJ1-5; D remains unclear. CDR3 DNA: TGTGCCAGCGGTCTTGAGATTAGAGTAAGTTATGGCAATCAGCCCCAGCATTTT. Protein product: CASGLEIRVSYGNQPQHF. Full variable domain (rest looked up from reference TRBV2 and TRBJ1-5): EPEVTQTPSHQVTQMGQEVILRCVPISNHLYFYWYRQILGQKVEFLVSFYNNEISEKSEIFDDQFSVERPDGSNFTLKIRSTKLEDSAMYFCASGLEIRVSYGNQPQHFGDGTRLSIL.